One and the same sample provided the 21 T cell receptor beta chains below, sequenced in a study of T cells in Graves' hyperthyroidism and ophthalmopathy. Amplified regions were TCR beta CDR3 sequences from RNA transcripts. The HTBI primer set drove a first-round RT-PCR of the TCR CDR3. A single record per CDR3 protein comes from TCRdb applying MiXCR to the multiplex PCR reads. The sample consists of hundreds of thousands of distinct CDR3 sequences, 18% of them appearing once. Sequenced: blood. The receptor source for this set is a woman aged 45-65 years with Graves' hyperthyroidism that later progressed to Graves' ophthalmopathy.

J is TRBJ2-3 and V is TRBV20-1; possible D gene TRBD2, 7 bases. The CDR3 is 16 amino acids. Germline V lookup: CDR1 DFQATT, CDR2 SNEGSKA (reference sequence). Trimming removed 5 bases at V and 5 bases at J, with 23 bases between. CDR3 DNA: TGCAGTGCTGGCGGCGGTTGGGCGGGGGCGGTAGATACGCAGTATTTT. This translates into CSAGGGWAGAVDTQYF.

The rearrangement joins TRBV9 to TRBJ1-2, with a possible D match to TRBD1 (5 bases). Germline lookup yields CDR1 SGDLS and CDR2 YYNGEE. Trimming removed 5 bases from V and 7 bases from J, with 18 bases in between. The CDR3 consists of 14 residues. The DNA for the CDR3 is TGTGCCAGCAGGGGGGAATACTCTTCTTCTGGCTACACCTTC. Its protein product is CASRGEYSSSGYTF.

This chain joins TRBV30 and TRBJ2-1, with no clear D. V shed 7 bases and J shed 3 bases, with 7 bases lying between them. The germline V gene encodes CDR1 GTSNPN and CDR2 SVGIG (reference sequence). There are 11 residues in the CDR3. Here the CDR3 DNA reads TGTGCCTCGGCTGACTACAATGAGCAGTTCTTC. It is translated as CASADYNEQFF. Filled out from reference TRBV30 and TRBJ2-1, the complete variable domain reads SQTIHQWPATLVQPVGSPLSLECTVEGTSNPNLYWYRQAAGRGLQLLFYSVGIGQISSEVPQNLSASRPQDRQFILSSKKLLLSDSGFYLCASADYNEQFFGPGTRLTVL.

V is TRBV6-1 and J is TRBJ1-1; maybe TRBD1 (6 bases). CDR1 MNHNS and CDR2 SASEGT come from the germline V gene. Deletions cut 6 bases from V and 4 bases from J, with 15 bases between. The CDR3 extends over 14 amino acids. DNA of the CDR3: TGTGCCAGCAGCAAAACAGGGTTTTCCACTGAAGCTTTCTTT. It specifies CASSKTGFSTEAFF.

This clonotype has a count of ten or more. The chain couples TRBV20-1 to TRBJ2-7; D may be TRBD1 (5 bases). This CDR3 comprises 12 residues. Germline CDR1 is DFQATT and CDR2 is SNEGSKA (reference sequence). Trimming cost V 2 bases and J 7 bases, with 12 bases left between them. The CDR3 region has the DNA TGCAGTGCTAGAAAAGGGGCACCTGAGCAGTACTTC. Its translation: CSARKGAPEQYF.

This chain links TRBV6-1 with TRBJ2-1, with TRBD2 matching 7 bases. Germline CDR1 reads MNHNS; CDR2 reads SASEGT. V lost 7 bases and J lost 4; bases outside the gene matches: 4. The CDR3 contains 13 residues. CDR3 in DNA: TGTGCCAGCACGGGGGGAGATTACAATGAGCAGTTCTTC. Its translation is CASTGGDYNEQFF.

The chain links TRBV2 to TRBJ1-6; D perhaps matches TRBD1 (5 bases). CDR1 and CDR2 from the germline V gene are SNHLY and FYNNEI. V was cut by 5 bases and J by 6 bases, with 23 bases left in between. This CDR3 comprises 18 residues. In DNA, the CDR3 is TGTGCCAGCAGTTTGAGGCAGGGAAAGCGGACCACTAATTCACCCCTCCACTTT. This codes for CASSLRQGKRTTNSPLHF.

There are many counts of this clonotype. The genes are TRBV7-8 and TRBJ2-1; 10 positions agree with TRBD2. Trimming took 5 bases from V and 2 from J; bases not matched to a gene: 9. CDR3 length: 17 residues. Germline values: CDR1 SGHVS, CDR2 FQNEAQ. Here the CDR3 DNA reads TGTGCCAGCAGCCCAATATCTAGCGGGGGACCCTACAATGAGCAGTTCTTC. Residues: CASSPISSGGPYNEQFF.

This clonotype was counted a few times. The chain has TRBV6-1 and TRBJ2-7, with TRBD2 matching over 9 bases. The CDR3 has 16 residues. Germline-derived CDR1 and CDR2 are MNHNS and SASEGT. Unmatched junction bases numbered 7, after V lost 1 base and J lost 3 bases. The CDR3 protein is CASSEELAGIYYEQYF. CDR3 in DNA: TGTGCCAGCAGTGAAGAGCTAGCGGGGATTTACTACGAGCAGTACTTC.

The chain combines TRBV20-1 with TRBJ2-3, with 12 bases aligning to TRBD2. The germline V gene has CDR1 DFQATT and CDR2 SNEGSKA (reference sequence). The CDR3 totals 17 residues. With V trimmed by 5 bases and J by 3 bases, 12 bases remained unmatched. The CDR3 region has the DNA TGCAGTGCTTGTCTAGCGGGGGGGCCTGTTGATACAGATACGCAGTATTTT. Its translation is CSACLAGGPVDTDTQYF.

This clonotype was detected only a few times. The genes are TRBV7-4 and TRBJ1-2; D remains unclear. Deletions cut 1 base from V and 3 bases from J, with 21 bases between. The CDR3 is made up of 18 amino acids. Per the germline V gene, CDR1 is SGHVT and CDR2 is SQSDAQ. The DNA of the CDR3 is TGTGCCAGCAGCTTAGGTAAGGCCAGCGACACCTCGGACTATGGCTACACCTTC. It specifies CASSLGKASDTSDYGYTF.

This clonotype was detected a few times. In DNA form, the CDR3 reads TGTGCCAGCAGTTTGGGGTTAAACCTTTACAATGAGCAGTTCTTC. It translates to CASSLGLNLYNEQFF. The V and J genes are TRBV12-3 or TRBV12-4 and TRBJ2-1; D ambiguous. Trimming left V 3 bases short and J 4 bases short, with 13 bases between. This CDR3 is built from 15 residues.

Ten or more counts support this clonotype. The V gene is TRBV3-1, the J gene TRBJ1-2, with D perhaps matching TRBD1 (6 bases). Germline V gene data show CDR1 as LGHDT and CDR2 as YNNKEL (reference sequence). The CDR3 is made up of 14 amino acids. V shed 1 base and J shed 4 bases, with 10 bases lying between them. Here the CDR3 DNA reads TGTGCCAGCAGCCAAGCCCCGGACAGCTATGGCTACACCTTC. Its protein product is CASSQAPDSYGYTF.

This clonotype appeared a few times. This chain connects TRBV3-1 to TRBJ1-3; D is unclear. This CDR3 comprises 13 residues. Germline lookup yields CDR1 LGHDT and CDR2 YNNKEL (reference sequence). Trimming removed 8 bases at V and 0 bases at J, with 8 bases between. This chain's CDR3 is CASAYLSGNTIYF. CDR3 sequence (DNA): TGTGCCAGCGCGTATCTCTCTGGAAACACCATATATTTT.

This chain links TRBV30 with TRBJ2-4, with D tentatively TRBD1 (6 bases). Germline loops: CDR1 GTSNPN, CDR2 SVGIG (reference sequence). This CDR3 spans 14 amino acids. With 2 bases removed from V and 6 bases from J, the gap between germline ends came to 14 bases. The CDR3 here is CAWSRRGTGNIQYF. The CDR3 nucleotides read TGTGCCTGGAGTCGTAGGGGGACGGGAAACATTCAGTACTTC.

A few counts support this clonotype. The V call is TRBV3-1, the J call TRBJ1-6; D uncertain. The CDR3 totals 12 residues. V was trimmed by 1 base and J by 13 bases, leaving 8 bases between them. Germline CDR1 reads LGHDT; CDR2 reads YNNKEL (reference sequence). The CDR3 DNA follows: TGTGCCAGCAGCCAAGTGGGCGACCCCCTCCACTTT. Its translation: CASSQVGDPLHF.

The V gene is TRBV9, the J gene TRBJ1-6; D gene ambiguous. Deletions cut 2 bases from V and 2 bases from J, with 5 bases between. The CDR3 is 14 residues long. The germline CDR1 and CDR2 sequences are SGDLS and YYNGEE. CDR3 region: CASSVGPYNSPLHF. The CDR3 region has the DNA TGTGCCAGCAGCGTTGGTCCCTATAATTCACCCCTCCACTTT.

The rearrangement links TRBV6-4 to TRBJ1-5; TRBD1 matches at 7 bases. J was trimmed by 2 bases and V by 5 bases; bases with no gene match: 6. The CDR3 length is 15 residues. CDR1 is MRHNA, CDR2 SNTAGT, per germline. CDR3 nucleotide sequence: TGTGCCAGCAGTAACCGACAGGGAGGCAATCAGCCCCAGCATTTT. It encodes CASSNRQGGNQPQHF.

In this sample, this clonotype turned up a few times. The chain has TRBV3-1 and TRBJ2-3; unclear D gene. This CDR3 comprises 11 residues. Trimming stripped 3 bases from V and 5 bases from J, with 3 bases between. CDR1 and CDR2 from the germline V gene are LGHDT and YNNKEL (reference sequence). The CDR3 DNA sequence: TGTGCCAGCAGCCACTTAGATACGCAGTATTTT. Translated, it gives CASSHLDTQYF.

In regard to this clonotype: This may arise from a read error, as a much more abundant clone is one base away. V is TRBV6-2 or TRBV6-3 and J is TRBJ1-2; D might be TRBD1 (5 bases). Trimming removed 6 bases from V and 5 bases from J, with 22 bases in between. Per germline, CDR1 MNHEY and CDR2 SVGEGT. This CDR3 has 16 residues. As DNA, the CDR3 is TGTGCCAGCAGCGAAAAAGCGTTGGGGACGGGATATGGCTACACCTTC. Its protein product is CASSEKALGTGYGYTF.

A few counts support this clonotype. CDR3 DNA: TGTGCCAGTAGGGACAGGGGGGAATCACCCCTCCACTTT. This sequence encodes CASRDRGESPLHF. The rearrangement uses TRBV10-3 and TRBJ1-6; 11 nucleotides match TRBD1. The CDR3 has 13 residues. Germline CDR1 ENHRY, CDR2 SYGVKD. The junction had 6 bases not matched to a gene; V was cut back by 10 bases and J by 10 bases.